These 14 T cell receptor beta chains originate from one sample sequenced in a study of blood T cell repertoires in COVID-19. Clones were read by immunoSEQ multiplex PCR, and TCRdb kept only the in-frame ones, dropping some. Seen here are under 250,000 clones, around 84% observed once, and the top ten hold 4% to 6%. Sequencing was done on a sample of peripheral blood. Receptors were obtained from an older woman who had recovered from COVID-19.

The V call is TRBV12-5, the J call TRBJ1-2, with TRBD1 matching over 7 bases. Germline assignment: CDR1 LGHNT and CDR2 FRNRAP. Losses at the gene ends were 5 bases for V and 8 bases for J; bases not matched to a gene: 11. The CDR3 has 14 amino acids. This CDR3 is CASGTWAPQGGYTF. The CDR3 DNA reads TGTGCTAGTGGTACCTGGGCCCCACAGGGGGGCTACACCTTC.

The DNA of the CDR3 is TGCAGCGTGCCCGCGACAGGGGGCTACTATGGCTACACCTTC. It yields the protein CSVPATGGYYGYTF. This chain joins TRBV29-1 and TRBJ1-2, with TRBD1 matching 10 bases. Trimming took 6 bases from V and 3 from J; bases not matched to a gene: 7. Germline V gene lookup returns CDR1 SQVTM and CDR2 ANQGSEA. The CDR3 has 14 residues. Full variable domain (outside the CDR3, taken from reference TRBV29-1 and TRBJ1-2): SAVISQKPSRDICQRGTSLTIQCQVDSQVTMMFWYRQQPGQSLTLIATANQGSEATYESGFVIDKFPISRPNLTFSTLTVSNMSPEDSSIYLCSVPATGGYYGYTFGSGTRLTVV.

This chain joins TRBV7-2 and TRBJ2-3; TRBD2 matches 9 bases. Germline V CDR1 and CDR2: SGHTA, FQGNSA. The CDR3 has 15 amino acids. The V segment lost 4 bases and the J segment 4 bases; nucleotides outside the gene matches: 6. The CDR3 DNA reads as TGTGCCAGCAGCTCGTCGGGACTAGCTTCAGATACGCAGTATTTT. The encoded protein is CASSSSGLASDTQYF.

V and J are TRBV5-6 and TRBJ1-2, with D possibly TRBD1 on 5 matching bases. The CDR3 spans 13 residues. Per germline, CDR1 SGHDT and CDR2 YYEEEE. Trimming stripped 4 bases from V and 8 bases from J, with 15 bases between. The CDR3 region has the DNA TGTGCCAGCAGCCCCTGGGGCAGTGGGGGCTACACCTTC. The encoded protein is CASSPWGSGGYTF.

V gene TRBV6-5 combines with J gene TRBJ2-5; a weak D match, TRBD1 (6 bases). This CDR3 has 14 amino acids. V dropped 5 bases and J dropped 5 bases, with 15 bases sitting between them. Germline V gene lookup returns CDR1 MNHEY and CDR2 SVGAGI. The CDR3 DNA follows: TGTGCCAGCAGTATACAGGGAGTTTGGGAGACCCAGTACTTC. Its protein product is CASSIQGVWETQYF.

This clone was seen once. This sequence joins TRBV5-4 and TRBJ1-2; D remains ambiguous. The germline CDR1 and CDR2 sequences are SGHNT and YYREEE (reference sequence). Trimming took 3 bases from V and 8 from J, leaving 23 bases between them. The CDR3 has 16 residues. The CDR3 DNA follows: TGTGCCAGCAGCTCCCGGAAAGTAGATGCCGGAGTAGGCTACACCTTC. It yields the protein CASSSRKVDAGVGYTF. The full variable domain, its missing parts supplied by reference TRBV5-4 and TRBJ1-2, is ETGVTQSPTHLIKTRGQQVTLRCSSQSGHNTVSWYQQALGQGPQFIFQYYREEENGRGNFPPRFSGLQFPNYSSELNVNALELDDSALYLCASSSRKVDAGVGYTFGSGTRLTVV.

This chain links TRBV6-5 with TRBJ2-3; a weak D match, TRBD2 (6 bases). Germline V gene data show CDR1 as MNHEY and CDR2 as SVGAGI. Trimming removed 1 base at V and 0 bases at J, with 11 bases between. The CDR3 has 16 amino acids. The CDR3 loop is CASSYYRGTSTDTQYF. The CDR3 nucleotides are TGTGCCAGCAGTTACTATCGGGGGACGAGCACAGATACGCAGTATTTT.

CDR3: CASSQSSGGAPYNEQFF. The CDR3 nucleotides are TGCGCCAGCAGCCAATCAAGCGGGGGGGCCCCCTACAATGAGCAGTTCTTC. The chain links TRBV4-1 to TRBJ2-1; 10 bases are shared with TRBD2. V lost 2 bases, J lost 2 bases, and 6 bases stayed unmatched. The length of the CDR3 is 17 residues. Germline V gives CDR1 MGHRA, CDR2 YSYEKL.

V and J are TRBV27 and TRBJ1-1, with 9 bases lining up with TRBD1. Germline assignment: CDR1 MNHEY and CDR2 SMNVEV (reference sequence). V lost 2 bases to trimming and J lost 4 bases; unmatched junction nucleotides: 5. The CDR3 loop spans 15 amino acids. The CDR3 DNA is TGTGCCAGCAGTTTAGGACAGGGGAGACGCACTGAAGCTTTCTTT. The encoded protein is CASSLGQGRRTEAFF.

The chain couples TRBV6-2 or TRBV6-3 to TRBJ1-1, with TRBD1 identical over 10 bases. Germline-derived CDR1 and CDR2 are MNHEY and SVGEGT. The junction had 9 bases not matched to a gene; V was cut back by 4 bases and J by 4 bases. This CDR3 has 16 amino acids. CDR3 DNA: TGTGCCAGCAGTTCGGGACAGGGGACCCAGGGCACTGAAGCTTTCTTT. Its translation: CASSSGQGTQGTEAFF.

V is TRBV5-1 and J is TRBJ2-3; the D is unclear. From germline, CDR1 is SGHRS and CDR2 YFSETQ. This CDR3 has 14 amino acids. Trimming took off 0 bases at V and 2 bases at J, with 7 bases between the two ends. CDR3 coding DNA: TGCGCCAGCAGCTTGGATGGAGACACAGATACGCAGTATTTT. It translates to CASSLDGDTDTQYF.

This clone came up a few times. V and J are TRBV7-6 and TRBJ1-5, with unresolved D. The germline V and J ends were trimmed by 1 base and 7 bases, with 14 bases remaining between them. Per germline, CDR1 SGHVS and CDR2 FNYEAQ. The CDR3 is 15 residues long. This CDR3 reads CASSLGSGVGQPQHF. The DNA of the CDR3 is TGTGCCAGCAGCTTAGGGTCCGGCGTCGGGCAGCCCCAGCATTTT. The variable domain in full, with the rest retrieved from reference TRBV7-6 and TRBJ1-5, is GAGVSQSPRYKVTKRGQDVALRCDPISGHVSLYWYRQALGQGPEFLTYFNYEAQQDKSGLPNDRFSAERPEGSISTLTIQRTEQRDSAMYRCASSLGSGVGQPQHFGDGTRLSIL.

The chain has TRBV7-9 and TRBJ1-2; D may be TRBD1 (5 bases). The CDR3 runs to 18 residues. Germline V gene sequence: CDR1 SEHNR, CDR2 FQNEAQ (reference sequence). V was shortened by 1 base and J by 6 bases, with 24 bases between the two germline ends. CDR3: CASSLDPGSRGISDGYTF. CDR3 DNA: TGTGCCAGCAGCTTAGATCCGGGCAGTAGGGGAATATCTGATGGCTACACCTTC.

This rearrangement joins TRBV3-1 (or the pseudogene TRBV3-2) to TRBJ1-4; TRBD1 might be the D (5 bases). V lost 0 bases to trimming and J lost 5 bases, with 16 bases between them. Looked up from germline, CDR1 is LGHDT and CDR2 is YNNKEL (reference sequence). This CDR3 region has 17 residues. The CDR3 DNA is TGTGCCAGCAGCCAAGATTGGGGGAGGACGGAGAATGAAAAACTGTTTTTT. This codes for CASSQDWGRTENEKLFF.